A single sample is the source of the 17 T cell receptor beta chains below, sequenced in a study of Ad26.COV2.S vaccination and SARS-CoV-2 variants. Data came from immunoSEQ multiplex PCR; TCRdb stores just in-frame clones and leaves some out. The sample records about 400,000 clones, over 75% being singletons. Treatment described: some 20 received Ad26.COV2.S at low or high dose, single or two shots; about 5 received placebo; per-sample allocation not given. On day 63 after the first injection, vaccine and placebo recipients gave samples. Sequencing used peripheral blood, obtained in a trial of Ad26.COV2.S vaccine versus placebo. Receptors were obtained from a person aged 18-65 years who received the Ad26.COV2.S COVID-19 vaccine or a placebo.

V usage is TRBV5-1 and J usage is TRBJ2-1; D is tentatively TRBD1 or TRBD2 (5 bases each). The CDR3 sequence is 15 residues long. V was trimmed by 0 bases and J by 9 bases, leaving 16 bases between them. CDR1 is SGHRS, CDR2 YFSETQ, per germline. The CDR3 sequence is CASSLEALGVGEQFF. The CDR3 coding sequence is TGCGCCAGCAGCTTGGAGGCACTAGGGGTTGGTGAGCAGTTCTTC.

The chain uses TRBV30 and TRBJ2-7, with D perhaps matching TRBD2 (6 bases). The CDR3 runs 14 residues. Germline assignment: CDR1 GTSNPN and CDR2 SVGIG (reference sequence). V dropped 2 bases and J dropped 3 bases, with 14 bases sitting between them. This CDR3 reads CAWSRGGVRYEQYF. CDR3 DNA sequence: TGTGCCTGGAGTCGGGGAGGTGTCCGCTACGAGCAGTACTTC.

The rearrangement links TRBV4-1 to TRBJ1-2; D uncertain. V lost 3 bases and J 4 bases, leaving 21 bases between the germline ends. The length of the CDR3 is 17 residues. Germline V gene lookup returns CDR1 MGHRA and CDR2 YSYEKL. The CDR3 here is CASSQVGLPRSRYGYTF. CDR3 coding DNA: TGCGCCAGCAGCCAGGTAGGCCTTCCCCGCTCCCGCTATGGCTACACCTTC.

CDR3 DNA: TGTGCCAGCAGCTTGGTGGCTGGCTACACCTTC. This translates into CASSLVAGYTF. The chain carries TRBV5-5 and TRBJ1-2; D unresolved. The CDR3 has 11 residues. Deletions cut 0 bases from V and 7 bases from J, with 4 bases between. Looked up from germline, CDR1 is SGHKS and CDR2 is YYEKEE (reference sequence).

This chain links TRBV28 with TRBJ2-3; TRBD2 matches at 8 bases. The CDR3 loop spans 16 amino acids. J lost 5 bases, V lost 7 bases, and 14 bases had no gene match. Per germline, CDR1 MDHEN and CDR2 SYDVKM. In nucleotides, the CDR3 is TGTGCCAGCAAGTATTCCCAGCGGGAGTTCGGAGATACGCAGTATTTT. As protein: CASKYSQREFGDTQYF. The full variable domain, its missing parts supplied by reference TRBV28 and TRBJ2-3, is DVKVTQSSRYLVKRTGEKVFLECVQDMDHENMFWYRQDPGLGLRLIYFSYDVKMKEKGDIPEGYSVSREKKERFSLILESASTNQTSMYLCASKYSQREFGDTQYFGPGTRLTVL.

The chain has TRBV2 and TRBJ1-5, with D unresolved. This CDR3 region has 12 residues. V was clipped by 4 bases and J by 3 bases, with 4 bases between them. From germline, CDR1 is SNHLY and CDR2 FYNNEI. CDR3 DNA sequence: TGTGCCAGCAGTGGTAACAATCAGCCCCAGCATTTT. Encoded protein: CASSGNNQPQHF.

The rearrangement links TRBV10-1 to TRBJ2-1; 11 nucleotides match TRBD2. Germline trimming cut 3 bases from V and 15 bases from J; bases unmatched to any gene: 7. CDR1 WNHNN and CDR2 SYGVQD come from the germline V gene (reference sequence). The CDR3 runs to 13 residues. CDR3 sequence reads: CASSEGLAGNRFF. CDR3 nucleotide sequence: TGCGCCAGCAGTGAAGGACTAGCGGGTAATAGGTTCTTC.

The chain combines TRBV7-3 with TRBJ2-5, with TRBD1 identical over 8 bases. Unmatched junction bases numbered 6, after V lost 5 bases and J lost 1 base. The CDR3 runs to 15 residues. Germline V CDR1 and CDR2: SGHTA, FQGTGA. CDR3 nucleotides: TGTGCCAGCAGCCGGGGACAGGCTATCCAAGAGACCCAGTACTTC. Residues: CASSRGQAIQETQYF.

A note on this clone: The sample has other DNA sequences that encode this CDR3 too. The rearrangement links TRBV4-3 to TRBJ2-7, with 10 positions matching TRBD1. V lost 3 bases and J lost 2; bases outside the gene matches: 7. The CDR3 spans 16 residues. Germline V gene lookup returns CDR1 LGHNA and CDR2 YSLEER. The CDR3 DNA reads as TGCGCCAGCAGCCATTCAGGGACAGGGGAAACCTACGAGCAGTACTTC. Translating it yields CASSHSGTGETYEQYF.

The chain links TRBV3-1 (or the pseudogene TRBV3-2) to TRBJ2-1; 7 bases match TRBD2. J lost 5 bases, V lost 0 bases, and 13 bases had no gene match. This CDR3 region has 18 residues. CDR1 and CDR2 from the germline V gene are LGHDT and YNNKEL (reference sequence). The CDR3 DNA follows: TGTGCCAGCAGCCAAGATCCTCCCGGGAGGATCTACAACAATGAGCAGTTCTTC. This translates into CASSQDPPGRIYNNEQFF.

The CDR3 DNA is TGTGCCAGCAGCTCCCCTACCAGACTAGCGGGATTGGTTGAGCAGTTCTTC. Protein product: CASSSPTRLAGLVEQFF. The rearrangement joins TRBV5-8 to TRBJ2-1, with 11 bases fitting TRBD2. The CDR3 has 17 residues. With 3 bases clipped from V and 9 bases from J, the junction kept 14 bases outside the gene matches. Germline V gives CDR1 SGHTS, CDR2 YDEGEE.

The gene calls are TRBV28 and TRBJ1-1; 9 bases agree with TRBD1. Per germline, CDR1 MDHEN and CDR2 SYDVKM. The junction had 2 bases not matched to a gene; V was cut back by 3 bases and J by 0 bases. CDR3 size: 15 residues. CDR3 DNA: TGTGCCAGCAGTTTGGGACAGGGAATGAACACTGAAGCTTTCTTT. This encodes CASSLGQGMNTEAFF.

The CDR3 loop reads CASSRPTRGRNTEAFF. CDR3 in DNA: TGTGCCAGCAGCCGCCCCACCAGGGGGAGGAACACTGAAGCTTTCTTT. The chain couples TRBV28 to TRBJ1-1; 7 bases are shared with TRBD1. The V and J ends lost 6 bases and 1 base, in that order; junction bases with no gene match: 11. This CDR3 is 16 amino acids long. Germline V gene lookup returns CDR1 MDHEN and CDR2 SYDVKM.

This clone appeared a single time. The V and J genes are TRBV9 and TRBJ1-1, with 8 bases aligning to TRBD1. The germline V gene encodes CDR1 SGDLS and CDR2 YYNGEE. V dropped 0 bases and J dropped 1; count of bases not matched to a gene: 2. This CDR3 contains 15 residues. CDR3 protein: CASSVGGTGNTEAFF. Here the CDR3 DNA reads TGTGCCAGCAGCGTAGGGGGGACAGGGAACACTGAAGCTTTCTTT.

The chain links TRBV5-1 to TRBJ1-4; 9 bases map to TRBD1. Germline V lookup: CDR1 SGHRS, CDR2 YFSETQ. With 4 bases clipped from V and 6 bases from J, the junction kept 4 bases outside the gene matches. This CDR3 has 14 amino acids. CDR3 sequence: CASSGTGPDEKLFF. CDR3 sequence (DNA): TGCGCCAGCAGCGGGACAGGGCCGGATGAAAAACTGTTTTTT.

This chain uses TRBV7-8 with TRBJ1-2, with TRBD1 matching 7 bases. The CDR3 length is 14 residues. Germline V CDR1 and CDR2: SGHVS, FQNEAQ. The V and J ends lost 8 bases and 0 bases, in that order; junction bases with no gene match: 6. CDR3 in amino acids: CASVKGAANYGYTF. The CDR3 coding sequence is TGTGCCAGCGTAAAGGGGGCAGCTAACTATGGCTACACCTTC.

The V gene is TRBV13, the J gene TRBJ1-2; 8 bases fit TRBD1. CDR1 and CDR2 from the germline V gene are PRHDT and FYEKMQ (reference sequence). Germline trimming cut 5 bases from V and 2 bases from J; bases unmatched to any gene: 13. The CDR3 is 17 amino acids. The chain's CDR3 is CASSSRTGITLNYGYTF. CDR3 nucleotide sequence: TGTGCCAGCAGCAGCCGGACAGGGATCACCCTAAACTATGGCTACACCTTC.